A selection of T cell receptor beta chains follows, all from one sample in a study of blood T cell repertoires in COVID-19. The data were produced by immunoSEQ multiplex PCR, yet TCRdb's version contains in-frame clones alone and is incomplete. This table holds fewer than 400,000 clones, around 86% found once. Sequenced input: PBMCs or T cells enriched from blood (not recorded which). Every receptor here comes from a man in his fifties or sixties who had recovered from COVID-19. The CDR3 runs from the conserved cysteine through the conserved F or W. A D gene is named only where the DNA matches it firmly. Not all rows give a size; the values are once, few, many and, for expanded clones, a class.

TRBV19,TRBJ2-1,TRBD2,.,CASSILREGHNEQFF,TGTGCCAGTAGTATTCTGCGGGAGGGCCACAATGAGCAGTTCTTC
TRBV18,TRBJ1-2,.,.,CASSRLGWGEENYGYTF,TGTGCCAGCTCACGCCTCGGTTGGGGGGAAGAAAACTATGGCTACACCTTC
TRBV9,TRBJ2-7,.,.,CASSVSPLAHAAIYEQYF,TGTGCCAGCAGCGTCTCCCCTCTAGCACATGCCGCCATCTACGAGCAGTACTTC
TRBV5-8,TRBJ1-1,.,.,CASSFQGRNTEAFF,TGTGCCAGCAGCTTTCAGGGGCGCAACACTGAAGCTTTCTTT
TRBV9,TRBJ1-2,.,.,CASSVEDSLYGYTF,TGTGCCAGCAGCGTAGAGGACTCTCTTTATGGCTACACCTTC
TRBV4-1,TRBJ1-4,.,.,CASSQLYRSYNEKLFF,TGCGCCAGCAGCCAACTTTACCGATCCTATAATGAAAAACTGTTTTTT
TRBV28,TRBJ2-1,.,.,CASSLFWDNQYNEQFF,TGTGCCAGCAGTTTATTCTGGGACAACCAGTACAATGAGCAGTTCTTC
TRBV7-3,TRBJ2-7,.,.,CASNLVRVHEQYF,TGTGCCAGCAATCTTGTCAGGGTCCACGAGCAGTACTTC
TRBV12-3/TRBV12-4,TRBJ1-1,.,.,CASSFSLSEAFF,TGTGCCAGCAGTTTTAGTTTGAGTGAAGCTTTCTTT
TRBV5-8,TRBJ2-7,TRBD2,.,CASSLGLAGGSSYEQYF,TGTGCCAGCAGCTTGGGACTAGCGGGAGGGAGCTCCTACGAGCAGTACTTC
TRBV5-6,TRBJ1-1,TRBD1,.,CASSLGQGFEAFF,TGTGCCAGCAGCCTCGGACAGGGGTTTGAAGCTTTCTTT
TRBV5-1,TRBJ1-2,TRBD1,.,CASRGGQNYGYTF,TGCGCCAGCAGGGGGGGACAGAACTATGGCTACACCTTC
TRBV5-5,TRBJ2-7,.,.,CASSLADALGGYEQYF,TGTGCCAGCAGCTTGGCCGATGCACTTGGGGGGTACGAGCAGTACTTC
TRBV6-5,TRBJ2-2,.,.,CASSYSRGNTGELFF,TGTGCCAGCAGTTACTCGAGAGGGAACACCGGGGAGCTGTTTTTT
TRBV9,TRBJ1-6,TRBD1,.,CASSVDGQGNSPLHF,TGTGCCAGCAGCGTAGACGGACAGGGGAATTCACCCCTCCACTTT
TRBV28,TRBJ2-7,.,.,CASSLGPRGLVISYEQYF,TGTGCCAGCAGTTTAGGGCCCAGGGGATTAGTGATCTCCTACGAGCAGTACTTC
TRBV7-2,TRBJ1-4,.,.,CASSSSINEKLFF,TGTGCCAGCAGCTCAAGCATAAATGAAAAACTGTTTTTT
TRBV6-5,TRBJ2-3,.,.,CASSYSNSGTDTQYF,TGTGCCAGCAGTTACTCGAATAGCGGCACAGATACGCAGTATTTT
TRBV28,TRBJ2-1,TRBD2,many,CASSGLAEKQFF,TGTGCCAGCAGCGGACTAGCGGAAAAGCAGTTCTTC
TRBV29-1,TRBJ2-3,.,.,CSVDFNISFRVGLSTDTQYF,TGCAGCGTTGATTTTAATATTAGTTTCCGGGTGGGACTTAGCACAGATACGCAGTATTTT
TRBV9,TRBJ1-3,.,once,CASSGRSGQTISGNTIYF,TGTGCCAGCAGCGGGCGATCAGGACAGACTATCTCTGGAAACACCATATATTTT
TRBV2,TRBJ1-4,TRBD1,.,CASSETGATNEKLFF,TGTGCCAGCAGTGAGACAGGGGCAACTAATGAAAAACTGTTTTTT